A selection of T cell receptor beta chains follows, all from one sample in a study of T cells after yellow fever vaccination. TCRdb independently ran MiXCR on the 5' RACE reads; one entry per CDR3 protein. The sample records roughly 300,000 distinct CDR3 sequences, about 8.3% being singletons. The material sequenced was PBMCs, taken about 41 days after the first yellow fever vaccination. The source of these receptors is a man aged 18 to 29 who received the YFV17D yellow fever vaccine. Both conserved end residues are part of each CDR3. A D gene is named only where the DNA matches it firmly. Expanded clones get a size class; other rows say once, few or many, or leave the size out.

NA	TRBV20-1	TRBJ1-5	NA	TGCTGTGCTAGAGAGGCGCCGGGGGGTGGTAATCAGCCCCAGCATTTT	CCAREAPGGGNQPQHF
TRBD2	TRBV10-3	TRBJ2-3	few	TGTGCCTCCAGCGGTAGCGGGGCGTCCGCAGATACGCAGTATTTT	CASSGSGASADTQYF
NA	TRBV5-1	TRBJ1-3	few	TGCGCCAGCAGCTCCGGGACGCCTCACTCTGGAAACACCATATATTTT	CASSSGTPHSGNTIYF
NA	TRBV5-1	TRBJ2-1	few	TGCGCCAGCAGCTCGCCGGGACCGGGGAGTGAGCAGTTCTTC	CASSSPGPGSEQFF
TRBD2	TRBV10-3	TRBJ2-3	many	TGTGCCATGGGGCGGGGGGCGCAGTATTTT	CAMGRGAQYF
NA	TRBV7-2	TRBJ2-3	NA	TGTGCCAGTCAGCGCCGGGGCCGATCGGGCACGCAGTATTTT	CASQRRGRSGTQYF
NA	TRBV20-1	TRBJ1-3	NA	TGCAGTGCTAGAGATTCGAGGCTAGAAGACTCTGGAAACACCATATATTTT	CSARDSRLEDSGNTIYF
NA	TRBV7-2	TRBJ2-3	few	TGTGCCAGCAGCTTTCGAGGGCCAGATACGCAGTATTTT	CASSFRGPDTQYF
NA	TRBV7-3	TRBJ2-3	few	TGTGCCAGCAGCTTAGGAATCGTAGGCACAGATACGCAGTATTTT	CASSLGIVGTDTQYF
NA	TRBV12-3/TRBV12-4	TRBJ2-5	few	TGTGCCAGCCGCTCCCGGCCTGGGAACCTAAGAGTGGAGGCCCAGTACTTC	CASRSRPGNLRVEAQYF
TRBD1	TRBV18	TRBJ1-2	NA	TGTGCCAGCTCACCACAAGACAGGGGCTATGGCTACACCTTC	CASSPQDRGYGYTF
NA	TRBV7-9	TRBJ2-2	NA	TGTGCTGGAGGTGGAAACACCGGGGAGCTGTTTTTT	CAGGGNTGELFF
TRBD1	TRBV7-8	TRBJ1-2	few	TGTGCCAGCAGCTTAGCGCGGGACAGGAAGGACTTAGATGGCTACACCTTC	CASSLARDRKDLDGYTF
NA	TRBV5-6	TRBJ1-1	NA	TGTGCCAGCAGCTCCTATGCGCGCACTTTCTTT	CASSSYARTFF
TRBD2	TRBV5-4	TRBJ2-1	NA	TGTGCCAGCAGCTTTACTAGCGGGGGGGGTGGTGAGCAGTTCTTC	CASSFTSGGGGEQFF
NA	TRBV5-6	TRBJ1-5	NA	TGTGCCAGCAGCTTGACCAACGGGGATCAGCCCCAGCATTTT	CASSLTNGDQPQHF
NA	TRBV6-2/TRBV6-3	TRBJ1-5	few	TGTGCCAGCAGTTACTCCTCCAGAAAGGCACACACCGTGCCGGGCAATCAGCCCCAGCATTTT	CASSYSSRKAHTVPGNQPQHF
NA	TRBV5-5	TRBJ1-6	many	TGTGCCAGCAGCCCCGGGACCTGGGATTCACCCCTCCACTTT	CASSPGTWDSPLHF